This T cell receptor beta chain stems from a study of blood T cell repertoires in COVID-19. Germline CDR1 MNHEY, CDR2 SMNVEV (reference sequence). V was pared by 4 bases and J by 13 bases, with 6 bases of the junction left unmatched. This CDR3 contains 13 residues. Produced via immunoSEQ multiplex PCR; TCRdb's table is partial and in-frame only. Of fewer than 250,000 clones in the sample, around 82% were seen once. The sample was peripheral blood. The sequence came from a woman aged 50 to 65 with acute or convalescent COVID-19. The genes are TRBV27 and TRBJ2-1; the match to TRBD2 covers 11 bases. The CDR3 is CASSSVGTSGQFF. The CDR3 nucleotides read TGTGCCAGCAGTTCCGTCGGGACTAGCGGTCAGTTCTTC.